This section outlines one TCR beta chain sequence together with its context. Antigen unknown. The V end was cut by 5 bases, the J end by 3 bases, with 20 bases between. Germline assignment: CDR1 WSHSY and CDR2 SAAADI. The CDR3 is 16 residues long. The sample originates from a study of CD8+CD57+ T cells in acquired aplastic anemia. Study-wide context: Quantities of DNA derived from sorted CD4+ and CD8+ cells averaged 3.2 ug. The study obtained about 10.8 million reads on average for CD4+ cells from healthy donors. Study conclusions and caveats: Comparison of patients with controls identified 25 to 35 shared CD8+ CDR3 sequences. Statistical testing detected no significant gap in CD8+ Simpson's diversity between patients and controls.

Researchers used genomic DNA as the template to profile TCR beta VDJ and CDR3. MiXCR, applied by TCRdb to the reads, yields one record per CDR3 protein. The sample records approximately 200,000 distinct CDR3 sequences, approximately 57% being singletons. This TCR came from a human donor in good health. The V and J genes are TRBV10-2 and TRBJ2-7, with D tentatively TRBD1 or TRBD2 (5 bases each). The sequencing sample was made of sorted CD4+, CD8+, or CD8+CD57+ T cells (not recorded which) from PBMCs. The DNA for the CDR3 is TGCGCCAGCAGTTTCCTTTCGTCCGGGGCCAACTACGAGCAGTACTTC. As protein: CASSFLSSGANYEQYF.